Each of the 11 T cell receptor beta chains below was sequenced from the same sample in a study of type 1 regulatory T cells. Their target antigens are unknown. TCRdb passed the reads through MiXCR, listing each CDR3 protein once. This sample has about 65,000 distinct CDR3 sequences, with about 50% found just once. Sequenced input: cultured non-Tr1 T cells, either the whole culture or a sorted T cell fraction (not recorded which). The source is a human donor in good health.

The J gene is TRBJ2-7, the V gene TRBV4-1; unclear D gene. Germline V gene lookup returns CDR1 MGHRA and CDR2 YSYEKL. This CDR3 contains 15 residues. The V end lost 0 bases, the J end lost 3 bases, and 12 bases lay between the germline ends. The CDR3 region has the DNA TGCGCCAGCAGCCAAGAAACGATGCCTATCTACGAGCAGTACTTC. As protein: CASSQETMPIYEQYF.

Note on this clonotype: The germline gene is not matched at one end of the junction; a read error may be the cause. The chain has TRBV4-2 and TRBJ2-7; TRBD1 matches at 9 bases. CDR3 length: 15 residues. The germline V gene has CDR1 LGHNA and CDR2 YNFKEQ. CDR3 sequence reads: CASSQPGQGSHEQYF. The DNA for the CDR3 is TGTGCCAGCAGCCAACCGGGACAGGGCTCCCACGAGCAGTACTTC.

This clonotype was observed a few times. The V call is TRBV4-1, the J call TRBJ1-2; TRBD1 matches at 7 bases. The CDR3 contains 15 residues. Looked up from germline, CDR1 is MGHRA and CDR2 is YSYEKL. V gave up 2 bases and J gave up 0 bases; unmatched junction bases: 3. Here the CDR3 reads CASSQLGTANYGYTF. The CDR3 DNA reads TGCGCCAGCAGCCAACTCGGGACAGCTAACTATGGCTACACCTTC.

V is TRBV11-1 and J is TRBJ2-2; TRBD2 agrees at 11 bases. This CDR3 contains 17 residues. After removal of 5 bases from V and 1 base from J, the junction contained 6 bases not matched to a gene. Germline CDR1 and CDR2: SGHAT and FQDESV (reference sequence). Here the CDR3 DNA reads TGTGCCAGCAGCCTAGGAGGGACTAGCGGGAACACCGGGGAGCTGTTTTTT. Translating it yields CASSLGGTSGNTGELFF.

The rearrangement links TRBV10-3 to TRBJ1-1; unclear D gene. With 4 bases removed from V and 1 base from J, the gap between germline ends came to 10 bases. There are 14 residues in the CDR3. Germline CDR1 reads ENHRY; CDR2 reads SYGVKD. CDR3 coding DNA: TGTGCCATCAGTGCAGATGGACGGAACACTGAAGCTTTCTTT. This encodes CAISADGRNTEAFF.

The chain employs TRBV18 and TRBJ1-1; D is unresolved. There are 15 residues in the CDR3. V shed 3 bases and J shed 0 bases, with 11 bases lying between them. CDR1 KGHSH and CDR2 LQKENI come from the germline V gene. This CDR3 is CASSPRYTVNTEAFF. The CDR3 coding sequence is TGTGCCAGCTCACCTAGATATACGGTGAACACTGAAGCTTTCTTT. Drawing the rest from reference TRBV18 and TRBJ1-1, the complete variable domain is NAGVMQNPRHLVRRRGQEARLRCSPMKGHSHVYWYRQLPEEGLKFMVYLQKENIIDESGMPKERFSAEFPKEGPSILRIQQVVRGDSAAYFCASSPRYTVNTEAFFGQGTRLTVV.

This clonotype was picked up a small number of times. The chain couples TRBV20-1 to TRBJ2-4; no clear D. V dropped 6 bases and J dropped 6 bases, with 9 bases sitting between them. The CDR3 totals 11 residues. Germline V CDR1 and CDR2: DFQATT, SNEGSKA (reference sequence). The CDR3 reads CSAATVNIQYF. In DNA form, the CDR3 reads TGCAGTGCCGCGACGGTAAACATTCAGTACTTC.

The table lists this clonotype with a few counts. The chain uses TRBV28 and TRBJ2-7, with D unclear. The V gene lost 5 bases and the J gene lost 7 bases, with 18 bases spanning the gap. Germline V gives CDR1 MDHEN, CDR2 SYDVKM. The CDR3 length is 14 residues. CDR3 coding DNA: TGTGCCAGCAGTCCGCTGGGCAGCCTACGTGAGCAGTACTTC. Protein sequence: CASSPLGSLREQYF.

The chain has TRBV27 and TRBJ2-3; 8 positions agree with TRBD2. CDR1 MNHEY and CDR2 SMNVEV come from the germline V gene (reference sequence). Trimming took 5 bases from V and 2 from J; bases not matched to a gene: 6. This CDR3 comprises 15 residues. The CDR3 here is CASSPLGLVTDTQYF. The DNA of the CDR3 is TGTGCCAGCAGTCCCTTGGGACTAGTCACAGATACGCAGTATTTT.

The genes are TRBV7-9 and TRBJ1-6; TRBD1 matches 9 bases. Unmatched junction bases numbered 10, after V lost 5 bases and J lost 11 bases. This CDR3 comprises 15 residues. CDR1 and CDR2 from the germline V gene are SEHNR and FQNEAQ (reference sequence). In nucleotides, the CDR3 is TGTGCCAGCAGCGCTGGGACAGGGAGGATGGCACCCCTCCACTTT. Amino acid sequence: CASSAGTGRMAPLHF. The full variable domain, with the rest looked up from reference TRBV7-9 and TRBJ1-6, is DTGVSQNPRHKITKRGQNVTFRCDPISEHNRLYWYRQTLGQGPEFLTYFQNEAQLEKSRLLSDRFSAERPKGSFSTLEIQRTEQGDSAMYLCASSAGTGRMAPLHFGNGTRLTVT.

J is TRBJ1-6 and V is TRBV19; 10 nucleotides match TRBD1. The germline CDR1 and CDR2 sequences are LNHDA and SQIVND (reference sequence). Losses at the gene ends were 4 bases for V and 9 bases for J; bases not matched to a gene: 3. The CDR3 contains 14 residues. CDR3 nucleotides: TGTGCCAGTAGTAGGACAGGGGGGACTTCACCCCTCCACTTT. As protein: CASSRTGGTSPLHF.